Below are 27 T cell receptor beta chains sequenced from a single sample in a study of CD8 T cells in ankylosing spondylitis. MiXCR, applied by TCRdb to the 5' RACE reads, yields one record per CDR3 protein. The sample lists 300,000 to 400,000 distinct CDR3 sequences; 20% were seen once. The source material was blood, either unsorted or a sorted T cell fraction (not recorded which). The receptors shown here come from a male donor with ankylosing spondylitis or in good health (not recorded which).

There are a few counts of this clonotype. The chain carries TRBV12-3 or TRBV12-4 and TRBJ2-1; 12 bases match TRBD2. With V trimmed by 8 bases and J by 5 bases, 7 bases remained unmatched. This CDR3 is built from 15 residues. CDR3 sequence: CASRDSSGGDNEQFF. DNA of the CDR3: TGTGCCAGCCGCGACTCTAGCGGGGGGGACAATGAGCAGTTCTTC.

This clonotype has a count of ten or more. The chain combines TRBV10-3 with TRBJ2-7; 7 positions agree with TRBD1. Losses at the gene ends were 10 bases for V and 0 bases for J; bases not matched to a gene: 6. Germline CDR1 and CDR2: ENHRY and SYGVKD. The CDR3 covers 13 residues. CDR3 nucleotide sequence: TGTGCCACCTCGGGACAGTACTCCTACGAGCAGTACTTC. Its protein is CATSGQYSYEQYF.

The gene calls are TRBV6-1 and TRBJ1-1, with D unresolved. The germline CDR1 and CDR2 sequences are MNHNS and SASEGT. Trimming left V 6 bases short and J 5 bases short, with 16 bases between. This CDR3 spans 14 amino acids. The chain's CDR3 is CASSKGQRWTEAFF. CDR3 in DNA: TGTGCCAGCAGCAAAGGTCAACGGTGGACTGAAGCTTTCTTT.

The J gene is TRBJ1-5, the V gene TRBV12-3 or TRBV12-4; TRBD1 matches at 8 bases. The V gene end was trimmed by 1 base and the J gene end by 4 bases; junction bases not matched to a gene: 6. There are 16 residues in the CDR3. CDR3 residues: CASSLVQGAQNQPQHF. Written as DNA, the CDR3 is TGTGCCAGCAGTTTAGTTCAGGGGGCCCAAAATCAGCCCCAGCATTTT.

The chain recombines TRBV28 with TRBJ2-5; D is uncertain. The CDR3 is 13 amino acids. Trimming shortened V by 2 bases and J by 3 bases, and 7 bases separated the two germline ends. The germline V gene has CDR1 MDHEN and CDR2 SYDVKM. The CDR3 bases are TGTGCCAGCAGTTTAGGTGGAAAAGAGACCCAGTACTTC. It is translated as CASSLGGKETQYF.

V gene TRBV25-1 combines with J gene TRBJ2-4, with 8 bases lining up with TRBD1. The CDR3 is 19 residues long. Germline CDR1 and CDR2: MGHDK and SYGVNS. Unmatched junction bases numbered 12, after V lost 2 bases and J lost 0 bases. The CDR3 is CASSERGDRPTLAKNIQYF. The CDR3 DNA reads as TGTGCCAGCAGTGAACGAGGGGACAGGCCGACCCTAGCCAAAAACATTCAGTACTTC.

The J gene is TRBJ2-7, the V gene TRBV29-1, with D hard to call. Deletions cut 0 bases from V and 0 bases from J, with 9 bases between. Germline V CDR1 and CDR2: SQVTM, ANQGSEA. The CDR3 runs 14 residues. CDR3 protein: CSVEDPSGSYEQYF. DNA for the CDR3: TGCAGCGTTGAAGATCCATCCGGCTCCTACGAGCAGTACTTC.

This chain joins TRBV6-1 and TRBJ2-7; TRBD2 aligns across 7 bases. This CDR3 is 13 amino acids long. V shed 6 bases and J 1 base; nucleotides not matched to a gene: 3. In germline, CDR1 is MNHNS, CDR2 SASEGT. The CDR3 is CASRGGTSYEQYF. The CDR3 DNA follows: TGTGCCAGCAGGGGAGGGACGTCCTACGAGCAGTACTTC.

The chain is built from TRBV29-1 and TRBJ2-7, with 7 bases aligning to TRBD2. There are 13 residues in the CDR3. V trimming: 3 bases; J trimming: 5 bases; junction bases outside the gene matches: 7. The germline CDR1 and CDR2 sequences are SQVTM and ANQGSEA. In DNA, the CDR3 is TGCAGCGTTGATGGGGACTACCTCAACGAGCAGTACTTC. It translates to CSVDGDYLNEQYF.

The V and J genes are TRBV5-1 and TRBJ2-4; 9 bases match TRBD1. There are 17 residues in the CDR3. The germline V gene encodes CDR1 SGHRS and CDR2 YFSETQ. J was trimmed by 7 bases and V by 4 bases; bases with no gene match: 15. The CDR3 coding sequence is TGCGCCAGCAGCACAAGTGGGGGACAGGGTTTATCGAACATTCAGTACTTC. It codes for CASSTSGGQGLSNIQYF.

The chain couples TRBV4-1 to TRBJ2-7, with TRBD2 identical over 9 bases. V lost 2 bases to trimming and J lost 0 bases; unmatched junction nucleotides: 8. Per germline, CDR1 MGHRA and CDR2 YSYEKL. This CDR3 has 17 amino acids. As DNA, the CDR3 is TGCGCCAGCAGCCAATGGAGCGGGGGGCCACACTCCTACGAGCAGTACTTC. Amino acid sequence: CASSQWSGGPHSYEQYF.

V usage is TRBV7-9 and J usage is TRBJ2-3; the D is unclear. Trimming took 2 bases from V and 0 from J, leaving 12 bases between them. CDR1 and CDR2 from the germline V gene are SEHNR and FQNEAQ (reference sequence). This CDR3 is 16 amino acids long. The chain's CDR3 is CASSLRLDGSTDTQYF. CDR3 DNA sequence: TGTGCCAGCAGCTTAAGACTTGACGGTAGCACAGATACGCAGTATTTT.

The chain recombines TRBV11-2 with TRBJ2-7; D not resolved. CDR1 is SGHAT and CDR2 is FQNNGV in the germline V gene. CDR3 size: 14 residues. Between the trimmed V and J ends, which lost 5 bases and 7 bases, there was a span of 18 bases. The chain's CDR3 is CASSPDGNGGEQYF. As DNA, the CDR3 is TGTGCCAGCAGCCCCGACGGCAATGGCGGTGAGCAGTACTTC.

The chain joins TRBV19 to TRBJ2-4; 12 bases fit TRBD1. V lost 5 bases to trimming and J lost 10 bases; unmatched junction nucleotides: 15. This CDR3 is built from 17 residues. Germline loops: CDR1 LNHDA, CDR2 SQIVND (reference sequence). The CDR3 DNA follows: TGTGCCAGTAGTCTTCCGTGGGACAGGGGGCCTATCTTGATTCAGTACTTC. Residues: CASSLPWDRGPILIQYF.

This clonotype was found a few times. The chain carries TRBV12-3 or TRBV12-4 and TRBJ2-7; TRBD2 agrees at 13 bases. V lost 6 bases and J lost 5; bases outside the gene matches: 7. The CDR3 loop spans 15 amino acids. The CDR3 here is CASSILAGGLNEQYF. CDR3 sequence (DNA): TGTGCCAGCAGCATACTAGCGGGGGGGCTCAACGAGCAGTACTTC.

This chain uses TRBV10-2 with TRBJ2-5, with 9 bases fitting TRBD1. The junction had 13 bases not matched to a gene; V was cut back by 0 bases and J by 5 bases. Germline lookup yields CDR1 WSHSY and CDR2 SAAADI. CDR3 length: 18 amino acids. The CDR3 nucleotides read TGCGCCAGCAGTGAGTCGATCACCCCCGGGACAGGGACGGAGACCCAGTACTTC. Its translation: CASSESITPGTGTETQYF.

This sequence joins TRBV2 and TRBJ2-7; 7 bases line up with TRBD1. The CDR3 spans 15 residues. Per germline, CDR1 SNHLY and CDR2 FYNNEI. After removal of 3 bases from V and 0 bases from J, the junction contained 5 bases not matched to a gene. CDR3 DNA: TGTGCCAGCAGTGAGGACAGGAGCAACTCCTACGAGCAGTACTTC. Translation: CASSEDRSNSYEQYF.

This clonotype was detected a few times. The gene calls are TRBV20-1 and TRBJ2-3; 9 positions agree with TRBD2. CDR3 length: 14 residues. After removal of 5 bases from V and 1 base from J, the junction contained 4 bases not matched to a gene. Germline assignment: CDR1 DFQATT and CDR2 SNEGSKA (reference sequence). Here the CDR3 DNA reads TGCAGTGCTGAATGGACTAGCGGCACAGATACGCAGTATTTT. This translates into CSAEWTSGTDTQYF.

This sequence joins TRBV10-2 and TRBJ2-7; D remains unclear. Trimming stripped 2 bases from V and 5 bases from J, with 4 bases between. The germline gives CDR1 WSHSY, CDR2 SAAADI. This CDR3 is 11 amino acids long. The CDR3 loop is CASSEGNEQYF. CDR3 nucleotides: TGCGCCAGCAGTGAGGGAAACGAGCAGTACTTC.

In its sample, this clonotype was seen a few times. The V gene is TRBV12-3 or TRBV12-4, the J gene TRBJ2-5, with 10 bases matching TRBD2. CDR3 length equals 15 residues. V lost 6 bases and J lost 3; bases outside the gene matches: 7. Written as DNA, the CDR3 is TGTGCCAGCAGGCTAGGACTAGCGGCCGAAGAGACCCAGTACTTC. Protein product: CASRLGLAAEETQYF.

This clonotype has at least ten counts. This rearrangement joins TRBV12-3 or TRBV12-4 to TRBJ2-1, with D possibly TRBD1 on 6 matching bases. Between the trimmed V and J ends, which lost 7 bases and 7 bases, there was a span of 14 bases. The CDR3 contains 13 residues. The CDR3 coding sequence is TGTGCCAGCACCAGGGGTCCTTCTAATGAGCAGTTCTTC. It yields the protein CASTRGPSNEQFF.

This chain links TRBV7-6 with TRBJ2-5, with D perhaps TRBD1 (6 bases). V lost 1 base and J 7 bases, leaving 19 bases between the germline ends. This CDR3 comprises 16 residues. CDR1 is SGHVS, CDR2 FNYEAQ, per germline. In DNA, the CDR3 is TGTGCCAGCAGCTTAGAAAGGGGGACGGCCTTGGGGACCCAGTACTTC. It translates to CASSLERGTALGTQYF. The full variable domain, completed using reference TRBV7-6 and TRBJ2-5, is GAGVSQSPRYKVTKRGQDVALRCDPISGHVSLYWYRQALGQGPEFLTYFNYEAQQDKSGLPNDRFSAERPEGSISTLTIQRTEQRDSAMYRCASSLERGTALGTQYFGPGTRLLVL.

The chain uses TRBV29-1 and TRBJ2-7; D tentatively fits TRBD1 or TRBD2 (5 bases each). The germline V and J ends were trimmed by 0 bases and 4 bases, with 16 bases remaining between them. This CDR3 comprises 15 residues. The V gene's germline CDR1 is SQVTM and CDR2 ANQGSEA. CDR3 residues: CSVEDPSGRGYEQYF. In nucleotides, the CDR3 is TGCAGCGTTGAAGATCCGTCGGGGCGAGGTTACGAGCAGTACTTC.

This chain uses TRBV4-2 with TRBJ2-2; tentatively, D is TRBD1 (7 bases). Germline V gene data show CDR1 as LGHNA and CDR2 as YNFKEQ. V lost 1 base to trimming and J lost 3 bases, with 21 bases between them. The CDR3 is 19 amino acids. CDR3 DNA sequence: TGTGCCAGCAGCCAAGTATTCGGTGGAGGGACAGCATACACCGGGGAGCTGTTTTTT. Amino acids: CASSQVFGGGTAYTGELFF.

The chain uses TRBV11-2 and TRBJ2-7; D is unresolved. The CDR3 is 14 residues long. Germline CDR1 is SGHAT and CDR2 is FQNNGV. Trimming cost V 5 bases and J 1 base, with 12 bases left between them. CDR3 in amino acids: CASSDDNGSYEQYF. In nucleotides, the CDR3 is TGTGCCAGCAGCGACGACAACGGGTCCTACGAGCAGTACTTC.

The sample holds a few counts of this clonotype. CDR3 region: CASSPPHGVETQYF. The DNA for the CDR3 is TGTGCCAGCAGTCCACCCCACGGGGTAGAGACCCAGTACTTC. The chain employs TRBV12-3 or TRBV12-4 and TRBJ2-5; D perhaps matches TRBD2 (5 bases). V shed 5 bases and J shed 4 bases, with 14 bases lying between them. The CDR3 runs to 14 residues.

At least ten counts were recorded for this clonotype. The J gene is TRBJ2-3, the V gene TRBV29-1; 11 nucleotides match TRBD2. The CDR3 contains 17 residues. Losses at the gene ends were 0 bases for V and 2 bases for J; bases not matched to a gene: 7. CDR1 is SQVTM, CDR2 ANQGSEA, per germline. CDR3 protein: CSVEEGTSGDYTDTQYF. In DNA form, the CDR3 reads TGCAGCGTTGAAGAAGGGACTAGCGGAGACTACACAGATACGCAGTATTTT.